This T cell receptor (beta chain) was observed in a study of beta chain features in type 1 diabetes. Study findings and constraints: Lower insertion and higher deletion counts appeared at VDJ junctions in type 1 diabetes patients.

Trimming at V came to 6 bases and at J to 0 bases, leaving 2 bases not matched to a gene. CDR1 and CDR2 from the germline V gene are MGHDK and SYGVNS. This CDR3 region has 14 residues. Since all of the isolated RNA was reverse transcribed, expressed TCRB transcripts were what got sequenced. About 3.6 million reads was the average for naive, central memory and regulatory T cell samples. The assay was immunoSEQ multiplex PCR, and TCRdb's table has in-frame clones only and misses some. This sample carries 110,000 to 150,000 clones, 6.5% to 8.5% of them seen once, and the ten largest clones take approximately 1.5%. Comment on this clone: What it recognizes is unknown.

The TCR sequence derives from a woman aged 25 to 39 in good health. Sequenced input: central memory CD4+ T cells from blood. The chain couples TRBV25-1 to TRBJ1-1; 9 bases match TRBD1. CDR3 sequence reads: CASRWTGVNTEAFF. The CDR3 DNA reads as TGTGCCAGCAGATGGACAGGGGTGAACACTGAAGCTTTCTTT.